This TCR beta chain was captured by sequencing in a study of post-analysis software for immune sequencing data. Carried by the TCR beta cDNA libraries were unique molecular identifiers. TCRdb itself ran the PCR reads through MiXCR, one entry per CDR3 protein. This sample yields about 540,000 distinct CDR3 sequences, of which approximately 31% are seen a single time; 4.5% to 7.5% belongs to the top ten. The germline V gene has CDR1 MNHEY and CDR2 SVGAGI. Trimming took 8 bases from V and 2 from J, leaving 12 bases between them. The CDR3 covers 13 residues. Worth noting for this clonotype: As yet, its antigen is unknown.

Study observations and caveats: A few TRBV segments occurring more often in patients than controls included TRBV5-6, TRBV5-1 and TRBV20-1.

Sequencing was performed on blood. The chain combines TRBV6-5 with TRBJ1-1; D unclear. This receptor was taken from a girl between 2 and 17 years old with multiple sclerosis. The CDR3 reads CASRVWRNTEAFF. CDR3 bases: TGTGCCAGCCGCGTTTGGAGAAACACTGAAGCTTTCTTT.